This TCR beta chain came from a study of T cells in Graves' hyperthyroidism and ophthalmopathy. Study-wide findings and caveats: By a 13 V-J model, ophthalmopathy was set apart from stable hyperthyroidism. Blood also carried most thyroid clonotypes expanded above 0.001.

There are a few counts of this clonotype. Its antigen is not identified. The CDR3 is 13 amino acids. The junction had 6 bases not matched to a gene; V was cut back by 6 bases and J by 3 bases. Germline V lookup: CDR1 SQVTM, CDR2 ANQGSEA. Amplification yielded TCR beta CDR3 regions, with RNA transcripts as the source. HTBI primers drove first-round RT-PCR of the TCR CDR3. Each CDR3 protein gets one entry after TCRdb re-called the multiplex PCR reads with MiXCR. The sample has about 480,000 distinct CDR3 sequences; approximately 25% are singletons. The J gene is TRBJ1-2, the V gene TRBV29-1; 8 positions match TRBD1. This TCR came from a woman in her 30s with Graves' ophthalmopathy. Sequenced: blood. The CDR3 region is CSVGTGEDYGYTF. For the CDR3, the DNA is TGCAGCGTGGGGACAGGCGAGGACTATGGCTACACCTTC.